This T cell receptor beta chain was profiled in a study of T cell responses to AZD1222 COVID-19 vaccine. Study context: Both about-4-week and about-12-week second-dose recipients were combined.

Trimming removed 2 bases from V and 8 bases from J; junction bases left unmatched: 10. Germline V CDR1 and CDR2: SGHDN, FVKESK. The CDR3 is made up of 16 amino acids. General study findings and limits: A reported finding is that nearly half of spike-specific TCRs target unmutated variant regions. Repertoire collection took place solely once the T cell response had peaked.

For this clone: Its target is not known.

TCRdb's copy holds only in-frame clones and misses some; the assay was immunoSEQ multiplex PCR. The sample includes some 86,000 clones, 70% to 85% of them seen just once. The TCR comes from an adult in good health. V and J are TRBV14 and TRBJ2-1, with 9 bases aligning to TRBD2. The input for sequencing was peripheral blood, taken on day 0 of AZD1222 vaccination. The CDR3 nucleotides are TGTGCCAGCAGCCAAAATTCGGGCGGGAGGGCCGATGAGCAGTTCTTC. This gives the protein CASSQNSGGRADEQFF.